This T cell receptor (beta chain) originates from a study of blood T cell repertoires in COVID-19. CDR1 is SGHTS and CDR2 is YDEGEE in the germline V gene. Trimming cost V 4 bases and J 0 bases, with 17 bases left between them. The CDR3 has 18 residues. A single count supports this clone. In the study's own analysis: From reference gene primer amplification, estimates of nucleated cell counts were derived. Measured with immunoSEQ multiplex PCR; TCRdb has only the in-frame clones, and not every one. V and J calls and clone size follow that table, whereas D and trimming were derived from the DNA. The data contain almost 400,000 clones, approximately 90% of them seen just once; the ten biggest clones take up 0.95% to 1%. Grouping used clinical history reported by participants in a survey and questionnaire.

This TCR came from a woman aged 25 to 39 with acute COVID-19. The chain joins TRBV5-8 to TRBJ2-6; tentatively, D is TRBD1 (6 bases). The sample taken for sequencing was PBMCs or T cells enriched from blood (not recorded which). The CDR3 region is CASSHRGGILSGANVLTF. The CDR3 DNA reads as TGTGCCAGCAGCCACCGTGGGGGCATCCTCTCTGGGGCCAACGTCCTGACTTTC.